Presented here are 29 T cell receptor beta chains from one specimen sequenced in a study of T cell clonality in common variable immunodeficiency. Using immunoSEQ multiplex PCR, the repertoire was profiled, and TCRdb retains in-frame clones only, with some absent. The specimen has around 40,000 clones, none found just once. The sample consisted of peripheral blood mononuclear cells. All receptors come from a person aged 18 to 75 in good health.

This clone was counted between two and nine times. The observed sequence ends 3 residues before the CDR3 terminus, with the missing tail filled in from the germline J gene. This sequence joins TRBV5-1 and TRBJ2-5, with 7 positions matching TRBD1. Per germline, CDR1 SGHRS and CDR2 YFSETQ. This CDR3 region has 14 residues. The CDR3 DNA, read in part, is TGCGCCAGCAGCGTTGACAGGGCTGGAGATACC. It is translated as CASSVDRAGDT. In full, the CDR3 reads CASSVDRAGDTQYF.

As to this clone: Read coverage stops 3 residues before the CDR3 terminus; the germline J gene supplies the remainder. V gene TRBV5-4 combines with J gene TRBJ2-7; D call uncertain. V was clipped by 2 bases and J by 1 base, with 7 bases between them. The CDR3 is 13 amino acids. Germline V gene sequence: CDR1 SGHNT, CDR2 YYREEE (reference sequence). The DNA read from the CDR3 is TGTGCCAGCAGCTTCGTAGAATCCTACGAG. Translation: CASSFVESYE. The CDR3 as a whole reads CASSFVESYEQYF.

This clone was observed at least ten times. The read terminates 3 residues ahead of where the CDR3 ends, so the germline J gene completes it. The genes are TRBV29-1 and TRBJ1-3; D ambiguous. CDR1 is SQVTM and CDR2 is ANQGSEA in the germline V gene. V shed 7 bases and J shed 4 bases, with 8 bases lying between them. The CDR3 consists of 11 residues. The CDR3 here is CSAHTGNTIYF. The CDR3 bases that were read are TGCAGCGCACATACCGGAAACACC.

Turning to this clone: The read falls 3 residues short of the CDR3 end, and the missing part is taken from the germline J gene. The V gene is TRBV20-1, the J gene TRBJ2-1; 10 bases are a match to TRBD2. The V and J ends lost 6 bases and 7 bases, in that order; junction bases with no gene match: 6. Germline V gene lookup returns CDR1 DFQATT and CDR2 SNEGSKA (reference sequence). The CDR3 length is 13 residues. The CDR3 bases that were read are TGCAGTGCGGAGGTAGCGGGGGGAAATGAG. Its protein is CSAEVAGGNE. The full CDR3 protein reads CSAEVAGGNEQFF.

This clone was observed a few times. The read finishes 3 residues shy of the CDR3 end, and the germline J gene is used to complete it. The rearrangement joins TRBV11-1 to TRBJ2-7; 14 bases align to TRBD2. The CDR3 loop spans 15 amino acids. Germline lookup yields CDR1 SGHAT and CDR2 FQDESV (reference sequence). Losses at the gene ends were 4 bases for V and 4 bases for J; bases not matched to a gene: 3. CDR3 DNA, as far as it was read: TGTGCCAGCAGCTCGGGACTAGCGGGGGAATACGAG. This encodes CASSSGLAGEYE. The full CDR3 protein is CASSSGLAGEYEQYF.

The sample holds many counts of this clone. The read stops 3 residues short of the end of the CDR3; the missing end is completed from the germline J gene. The chain joins TRBV7-3 to TRBJ2-3; 13 nucleotides line up with TRBD2. V was pared by 5 bases and J by 1 base, with 9 bases of the junction left unmatched. The CDR3 consists of 18 residues. Germline lookup yields CDR1 SGHTA and CDR2 FQGTGA. CDR3 residues: CASSPRLGTSGGTDTQYF. CDR3 DNA, as far as it was read: TGTGCCAGCAGCCCCCGACTGGGGACTAGCGGGGGCACAGATACG.

This clone came up many times. The read ends 3 residues early relative to the CDR3; the germline J gene fills the gap. V gene TRBV13 combines with J gene TRBJ1-3, with TRBD1 matching over 7 bases. The V and J ends lost 5 bases and 4 bases, in that order; junction bases with no gene match: 8. The V gene's germline CDR1 is PRHDT and CDR2 FYEKMQ (reference sequence). The CDR3 is 15 residues long. Incomplete CDR3 DNA: TGTGCCAGCAGCACCAGGACAGGCGGAGGAAACACC. Translated, it gives CASSTRTGGGNT. The full CDR3 is CASSTRTGGGNTIYF.

The sample holds many counts of this clone. The observed sequence ends 3 residues before the CDR3 terminus, with the missing tail filled in from the germline J gene. The rearrangement links TRBV9 to TRBJ2-5; perhaps TRBD2 as D (5 bases). The germline CDR1 and CDR2 sequences are SGDLS and YYNGEE. The CDR3 consists of 15 residues. Trimming left V 0 bases short and J 0 bases short, with 9 bases between. Partial CDR3 DNA: TGTGCCAGCAGCGTAGGGCGGGCCAACCAAGAGACC. Its protein product is CASSVGRANQET. The whole CDR3 protein is CASSVGRANQETQYF.

In this sample, this clone turned up many times. The read gets to within 3 residues of the CDR3 end, and the germline J gene fills in the rest. This rearrangement joins TRBV20-1 to TRBJ2-3; 8 bases line up with TRBD2. The CDR3 extends over 16 amino acids. V dropped 0 bases and J dropped 2; count of bases not matched to a gene: 7. Germline V gene sequence: CDR1 DFQATT, CDR2 SNEGSKA (reference sequence). The CDR3 spells CSARDFLRGATDTQYF. The sequenced CDR3 bases are TGCAGTGCTAGAGATTTTCTGCGGGGGGCCACAGATACG.

As to this clone: The read comes to an end 3 residues before the CDR3 does, leaving the germline J gene to fill in the end. The chain combines TRBV2 with TRBJ2-5; 12 bases fit TRBD1. V lost 5 bases and J lost 5; bases outside the gene matches: 12. The CDR3 is made up of 17 amino acids. The germline V gene encodes CDR1 SNHLY and CDR2 FYNNEI. The sequenced part of the CDR3 DNA is TGTGCCAGCAGTACGCCCGGGACAGGGGGCGCTGGGGAGACC. Residues: CASSTPGTGGAGET. The full CDR3 sequence reads CASSTPGTGGAGETQYF.

This clone was observed a few times. The observed sequence ends 3 residues before the CDR3 terminus, with the missing tail filled in from the germline J gene. The V and J genes are TRBV20-1 and TRBJ2-7, with TRBD2 identical over 13 bases. Germline V lookup: CDR1 DFQATT, CDR2 SNEGSKA (reference sequence). The CDR3 runs to 16 residues. V trimming: 5 bases; J trimming: 2 bases; junction bases outside the gene matches: 9. CDR3 residues: CSAQGLAGAAAYEQYF. The covered CDR3 bases are TGCAGTGCTCAAGGACTAGCGGGGGCCGCTGCCTACGAG.

This clone was detected ten times or more. CDR3 loop: CASSLPPAGAPSYEQYF. CDR3 DNA, as far as it was read: TGTGCCAGCAGCTTACCTCCTGCAGGGGCCCCATCCTACGAG. The V gene is TRBV7-6, the J gene TRBJ2-7, with a weak D call TRBD1 (6 bases). The CDR3 goes on 3 residues after the read ends, and that part is filled in from the germline J gene. There are 17 residues in the CDR3. Trimming took 2 bases from V and 1 from J, leaving 18 bases between them. Germline values: CDR1 SGHVS, CDR2 FNYEAQ.

The table lists this clone with many counts. The CDR3 end falls 3 residues outside the read, so it is completed with the germline J gene. The J gene is TRBJ2-1, the V gene TRBV30; TRBD1 might be the D (6 bases). CDR3 length equals 13 residues. Germline-derived CDR1 and CDR2 are GTSNPN and SVGIG (reference sequence). The V gene lost 3 bases and the J gene lost 0 bases, with 6 bases spanning the gap. The part of the CDR3 DNA that was read is TGTGCCTGGAGGGACAGCTCCTACAATGAG. It translates to CAWRDSSYNE. From start to end, the CDR3 is CAWRDSSYNEQFF.

In the case of this clone: A much larger clone sits a single nucleotide away, making a read error possible. Read data end 3 residues before the CDR3 end; the end is taken from the germline J gene. This specimen includes other DNA sequences encoding the same CDR3. This chain joins TRBV5-1 and TRBJ1-6, with TRBD1 matching over 7 bases. Germline V CDR1 and CDR2: SGHRS, YFSETQ. CDR3 size: 16 residues. CDR3 bases read: TGCGCCAGCAGCTTTCAGCAGGGACAGTATAATTCGCCC. It encodes CASSFQQGQYNSP. In full, the CDR3 is CASSFQQGQYNSPLHF.

The sample holds many counts of this clone. Read sequence stops 3 residues before the CDR3 end, and the germline J gene provides the missing end. The gene calls are TRBV5-1 and TRBJ1-1; tentative D call: TRBD1 (5 bases). The CDR3 extends over 14 amino acids. Germline V gene lookup returns CDR1 SGHRS and CDR2 YFSETQ. V was clipped by 4 bases and J by 5 bases, with 15 bases between them. The sequenced CDR3 bases are TGCGCCAGCAGCATAACTCAGGGAGGTACTGAA. It codes for CASSITQGGTE. The whole CDR3 sequence reads CASSITQGGTEAFF.

This clone was seen at least ten times. The read ends 3 residues shy of where the CDR3 ends; the end is completed using the germline J gene. The chain combines TRBV30 with TRBJ1-6; 9 nucleotides align to TRBD1. CDR1 and CDR2 from the germline V gene are GTSNPN and SVGIG (reference sequence). This CDR3 is 14 amino acids long. Germline trimming cut 1 base from V and 8 bases from J; bases unmatched to any gene: 3. This CDR3 is CAWSAGQGDSPLHF. The part of the CDR3 DNA that was read is TGTGCCTGGAGTGCGGGACAGGGAGATTCACCC.

Regarding this clone: The read falls 3 residues short of the CDR3 end, and the missing part is taken from the germline J gene. The chain employs TRBV30 and TRBJ2-4; no firm D call. The CDR3 totals 14 residues. The germline gives CDR1 GTSNPN, CDR2 SVGIG (reference sequence). Partial CDR3 DNA: TGTGCCTGGAGGATCGAAAGGGTGAGGTATGGT. Its translation: CAWRIERVRYG. The full CDR3 is CAWRIERVRYGQYF.

This clone is classed as medium-sized (0.01 to 0.1%). From the germline J gene comes the end of the CDR3, since the read stops 3 residues before it. This chain links TRBV30 with TRBJ2-6; D remains ambiguous. Deletions cut 5 bases from V and 1 base from J, with 6 bases between. CDR3 size: 13 residues. Germline loops: CDR1 GTSNPN, CDR2 SVGIG (reference sequence). The CDR3 bases that were read are TGTGCCTGGGACGGGTCTGGGGCCAACGTC. Protein: CAWDGSGANV. The CDR3 in full is CAWDGSGANVLTF.

This clone came up many times. The read stops 3 residues short of the end of the CDR3; the missing end is completed from the germline J gene. The V and J genes are TRBV20-1 and TRBJ2-7, with no clear D. Deletions cut 5 bases from V and 0 bases from J, with 20 bases between. The CDR3 covers 16 residues. Germline CDR1 is DFQATT and CDR2 is SNEGSKA (reference sequence). The CDR3 here is CSASPMRSLSSYEQYF. The CDR3 DNA, read in part, is TGCAGTGCTTCTCCGATGAGAAGCCTAAGCTCCTACGAG.

This clone showed up many times. The CDR3 is cut off 3 residues early in the read; its end comes from the germline J gene. This chain connects TRBV4-1 to TRBJ1-5; D possibly corresponds to TRBD1 (6 bases). This CDR3 spans 15 amino acids. With 0 bases removed from V and 5 bases from J, the gap between germline ends came to 11 bases. Germline loops: CDR1 MGHRA, CDR2 YSYEKL. The sequenced CDR3 bases are TGCGCCAGCAGCCAAGACGGGGACACCCATCAGCCC. This codes for CASSQDGDTHQP. The complete CDR3 sequence is CASSQDGDTHQPQHF.

This clone has a count of ten or more. The CDR3 end lies 3 residues beyond the end of the read and is filled in from the germline J gene. The chain employs TRBV6-2 or TRBV6-3 and TRBJ2-5; TRBD2 aligns across 8 bases. The CDR3 consists of 13 residues. Trimming cost V 7 bases and J 4 bases; bases outside gene matches: 5. Per the germline V gene, CDR1 is MNHEY and CDR2 is SVGEGT. The DNA read from the CDR3 is TGTGCCAGCAATAGGGGACTAGGAGAGACC. Residues: CASNRGLGET. The CDR3 in its entirety is CASNRGLGETQYF.

This clone was counted at least ten times. The sequenced fragment ends 3 residues before the CDR3 boundary, so the rest is inferred from the germline J gene. The chain links TRBV30 to TRBJ2-7; TRBD1 is a possible D gene (6 bases). The CDR3 sequence is 14 residues long. Germline CDR1 GTSNPN, CDR2 SVGIG (reference sequence). With 2 bases removed from V and 3 bases from J, the gap between germline ends came to 14 bases. CDR3 DNA (partial): TGTGCCTGGAGTCATACAGGGTCCTACTACGAG. It codes for CAWSHTGSYYE. The CDR3 reads in full as CAWSHTGSYYEQYF.

This clone was picked up many times. One end of the junction is discordant with germline, which a read error may explain. The CDR3 end lies 3 residues beyond the end of the read and is filled in from the germline J gene. The chain joins TRBV4-2 to TRBJ1-2; no clear D gene. The length of the CDR3 is 18 residues. Germline CDR1 LGHNA, CDR2 YNFKEQ. The sequenced CDR3 bases are TGCGCCAGCAGCCAAGAGAAGAGGTCAGGTAGACACTTCTATGGC. It yields the protein CASSQEKRSGRHFYG. The whole CDR3 reads CASSQEKRSGRHFYGYTF.

This clone was detected ten times or more. At one end the junction does not follow the germline gene, possibly because of a read error. The read terminates 3 residues before the CDR3 end, so the remaining end is supplied by the germline J gene. The V call is TRBV4-2, the J call TRBJ2-7; perhaps TRBD1 as D (5 bases). This CDR3 spans 14 amino acids. In germline, CDR1 is LGHNA, CDR2 YNFKEQ. The CDR3 spells CASSQERGKGEQYF. CDR3 DNA (partial): TGCGCCAGCAGCCAAGAAAGGGGAAAGGGCGAG.

This clone was seen at least ten times. The DNA ends 3 residues before the CDR3 does, and the rest of the CDR3 is filled in from the germline J gene. This sequence joins TRBV30 and TRBJ2-1; weak D call: TRBD2 (5 bases). This CDR3 contains 13 residues. CDR1 is GTSNPN and CDR2 is SVGIG in the germline V gene (reference sequence). V gave up 5 bases and J gave up 5 bases, with 13 bases separating them. The covered CDR3 bases are TGTGCCTGGTCGGCAGTTAGCGACAATGAG. It specifies CAWSAVSDNE. The complete CDR3 protein is CAWSAVSDNEQFF.

This clone showed up many times. The DNA ends 3 residues before the CDR3 does, and the rest of the CDR3 is filled in from the germline J gene. The chain is built from TRBV7-6 and TRBJ2-7; 10 bases are shared with TRBD1. V was clipped by 5 bases and J by 6 bases; unmatched bases: 7. The CDR3 contains 14 residues. Per germline, CDR1 SGHVS and CDR2 FNYEAQ. The CDR3 loop is CASSPGTGVGEQYF. Incomplete CDR3 DNA: TGTGCCAGCAGCCCCGGGACAGGGGTTGGCGAG.

This clone has at least ten counts. The sequence runs out 3 residues before the end of the CDR3; the remainder is reconstructed from the germline J gene. The genes are TRBV6-1 and TRBJ1-1; possibly TRBD1 for D (5 bases). Germline V lookup: CDR1 MNHNS, CDR2 SASEGT. The CDR3 contains 11 residues. This chain's CDR3 is CASSERGEAFF. Incomplete CDR3 DNA: TGTGCCAGCAGTGAAAGGGGTGAG.

This clone has ten or more counts. The read terminates 3 residues ahead of where the CDR3 ends, so the germline J gene completes it. This chain uses TRBV7-9 with TRBJ2-3, with 7 bases matching TRBD2. CDR1 is SEHNR and CDR2 is FQNEAQ in the germline V gene (reference sequence). The CDR3 consists of 15 residues. J was trimmed by 5 bases and V by 2 bases; bases with no gene match: 7. The sequenced CDR3 bases are TGTGCCAGCAGCTTAAGCGCGGGAGCGGGAGATACG. Translating gives CASSLSAGAGDT. The complete CDR3 protein is CASSLSAGAGDTQYF.

This clone has a count of ten or more. Read sequence stops 3 residues before the CDR3 end, and the germline J gene provides the missing end. This chain connects TRBV5-1 to TRBJ2-1, with TRBD2 matching over 9 bases. Germline CDR1 is SGHRS and CDR2 is YFSETQ. This CDR3 has 18 amino acids. The V gene end was trimmed by 0 bases and the J gene end by 3 bases; junction bases not matched to a gene: 10. The CDR3 sequence is CASSLDPAGGLVYNEQFF. CDR3 DNA (partial): TGCGCCAGCAGCTTGGATCCAGCGGGGGGACTAGTCTACAATGAG.